Listed here is a single T cell receptor (beta chain). The specificity of this receptor is unknown. No quality values exist for individual bases; no much larger clone is one base distant. In the paper's terms, the time point label means: about 28 days (+/-7) after the second vaccine dose. Because spike-specific TCR depth and breadth did not differ between the two schedules, AZD1222 recipients who got a second dose at roughly 4 weeks were pooled with those who got a second dose at roughly 12 weeks. Vaccinee samples came from UK trials COV001 and COV002, including a single-blind randomized controlled phase 2/3 trial of AZD1222 (ChAdOx1 nCoV-19) in healthy adults. For TCRbeta chain sequencing, PBMC samples were collected from trial participants at day 0 and at day 28 after the second dose. The sample originates from a study of T cell responses to AZD1222 COVID-19 vaccine (dated by TCRdb to the early 2020s). Regarding the complete study: TCR sequencing covered 230 to 250 trial participants: approximately 200 given two doses of AZD1222 and 26 given two doses of MenACWY control vaccine. Trial participants were enrolled into age subgroups of 18-55, 56-69 and 70-plus years, which contained 148, 28 and 57 TCR-sequenced participants, respectively.

CDR1 and CDR2, per the germline V gene (reference sequence), are SGHNT and YYREEE. V gives up 3 bases and J gives up 2 bases, and the segment between their germline ends measures 10 bases. The CDR3, cysteine through phenylalanine, is 14 amino acids long. Of the read, only the CDR3 DNA is kept; its 42 bases are in frame from base 1. The CDR3 regions of human TCRbeta chains were analyzed by immunosequencing. The authors' analysis ran thus. Repertoire TCRs were checked for matches against a reference library of SARS-CoV-2-specific TCRs that had been generated using the MIRA antigen-specificity platform. Breadth meant the fraction of unique TCRs that were SARS-CoV-2-associated, whereas depth meant the fraction of total T cells that were SARS-CoV-2-associated. Each spike-specific TCR was assigned to its reactive spike region and to a CD4 or CD8 class using the MIRA data. Log10-transformed breadth and depth values were compared by one-way ANOVA with Sidak's multiple comparisons tests. This is the immuneACCESS table as TCRdb keeps it, with only in-frame sequences that have V and J called. A part of the clones is gone; compared with another copy, unresolved V genes explain less than half, and the rest is unexplained. V and J calls and clone size are given by that table; D and trimming were obtained from the DNA. The sample has 97,000 or so clones on record, 80% to 95% of them singletons. The ten most abundant clones make up around 8.4% of the sample.

Findings and caveats that apply to the study as a whole: Most participants were white British and females outnumbered males, and the authors suggested that clonal diversity may have been underestimated. The whole spike protein was spanned by vaccine-associated CD4 TCRs, and dominant responses were seen in regions 160-218 and 743-854. Epitopes outside the regions mutated in the B.1.351 and B.1.1.7 variants were reportedly recognized by nearly half of the unique spike-specific TCRs. No day 14 peak-response samples were available, so repertoires were characterized only after the peak T cell response. Only five or six AZD1222 recipients were SARS-CoV-2 seropositive at baseline, limiting conclusions about previously exposed vaccinees. The 56-69-year group was small, and its depth increase did not reach significance, likely because of low power. After two AZD1222 doses, spike-specific TCR breadth and depth were significantly higher than at day 0 and than in MenACWY recipients.

The source was peripheral blood, collected 28 days after the second AZD1222 dose. Recombination linked TRBV5-4 to TRBJ2-3; there is no confident call for the D gene. The source is an adult who received the AZD1222 COVID-19 vaccine. CDR3 region: CASSSYGSTDTQYF. The DNA is TGTGCCAGCAGCTCGTACGGGTCCACAGATACGCAGTATTTT.